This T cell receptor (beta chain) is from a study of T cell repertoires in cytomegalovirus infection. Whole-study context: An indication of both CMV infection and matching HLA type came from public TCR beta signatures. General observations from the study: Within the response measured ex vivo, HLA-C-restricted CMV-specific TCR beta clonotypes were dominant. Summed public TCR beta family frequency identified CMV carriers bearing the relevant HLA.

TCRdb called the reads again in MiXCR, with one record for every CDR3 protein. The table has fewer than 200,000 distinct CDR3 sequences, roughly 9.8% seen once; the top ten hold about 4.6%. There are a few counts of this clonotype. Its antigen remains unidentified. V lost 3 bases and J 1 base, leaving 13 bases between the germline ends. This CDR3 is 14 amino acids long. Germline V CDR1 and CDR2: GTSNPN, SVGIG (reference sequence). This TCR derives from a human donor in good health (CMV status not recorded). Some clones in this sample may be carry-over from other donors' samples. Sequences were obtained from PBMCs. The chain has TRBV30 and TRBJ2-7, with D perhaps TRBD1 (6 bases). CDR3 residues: CAWSKTGGSYEQYF. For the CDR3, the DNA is TGTGCCTGGAGCAAGACAGGAGGATCCTACGAGCAGTACTTC.